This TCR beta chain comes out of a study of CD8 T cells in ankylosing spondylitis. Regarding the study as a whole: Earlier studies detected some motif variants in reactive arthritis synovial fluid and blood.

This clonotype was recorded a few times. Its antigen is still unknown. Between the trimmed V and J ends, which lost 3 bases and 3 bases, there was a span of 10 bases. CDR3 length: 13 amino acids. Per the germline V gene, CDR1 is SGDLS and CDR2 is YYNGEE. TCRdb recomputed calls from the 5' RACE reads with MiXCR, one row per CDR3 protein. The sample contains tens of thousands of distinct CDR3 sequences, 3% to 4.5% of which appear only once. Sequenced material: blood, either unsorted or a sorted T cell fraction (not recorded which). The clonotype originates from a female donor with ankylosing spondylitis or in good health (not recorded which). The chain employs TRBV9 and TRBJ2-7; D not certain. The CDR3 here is CASSGPEDYEQYF. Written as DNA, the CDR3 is TGTGCCAGCAGCGGTCCGGAAGACTACGAGCAGTACTTC. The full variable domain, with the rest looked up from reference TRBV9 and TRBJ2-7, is DSGVTQTPKHLITATGQRVTLRCSPRSGDLSVYWYQQSLDQGLQFLIQYYNGEERAKGNILERFSAQQFPDLHSELNLSSLELGDSALYFCASSGPEDYEQYFGPGTRLTVT.